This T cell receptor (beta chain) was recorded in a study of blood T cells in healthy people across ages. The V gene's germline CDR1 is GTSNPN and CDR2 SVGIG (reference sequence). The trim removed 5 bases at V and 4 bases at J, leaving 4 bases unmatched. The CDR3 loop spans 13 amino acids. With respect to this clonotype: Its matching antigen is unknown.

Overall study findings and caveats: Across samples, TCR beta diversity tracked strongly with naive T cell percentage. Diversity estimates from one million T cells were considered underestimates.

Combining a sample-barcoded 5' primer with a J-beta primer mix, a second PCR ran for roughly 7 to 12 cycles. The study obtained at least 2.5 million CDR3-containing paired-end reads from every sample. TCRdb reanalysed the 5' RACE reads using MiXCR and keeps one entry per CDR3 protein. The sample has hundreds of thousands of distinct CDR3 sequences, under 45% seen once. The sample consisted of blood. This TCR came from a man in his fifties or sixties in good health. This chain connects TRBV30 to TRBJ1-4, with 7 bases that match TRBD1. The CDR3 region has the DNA TGTGCCTGGGCGGGACAGTTTAATGAAAAACTGTTTTTT. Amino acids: CAWAGQFNEKLFF. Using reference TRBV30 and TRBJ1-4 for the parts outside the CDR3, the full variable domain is SQTIHQWPATLVQPVGSPLSLECTVEGTSNPNLYWYRQAAGRGLQLLFYSVGIGQISSEVPQNLSASRPQDRQFILSSKKLLLSDSGFYLCAWAGQFNEKLFFGSGTQLSVL.